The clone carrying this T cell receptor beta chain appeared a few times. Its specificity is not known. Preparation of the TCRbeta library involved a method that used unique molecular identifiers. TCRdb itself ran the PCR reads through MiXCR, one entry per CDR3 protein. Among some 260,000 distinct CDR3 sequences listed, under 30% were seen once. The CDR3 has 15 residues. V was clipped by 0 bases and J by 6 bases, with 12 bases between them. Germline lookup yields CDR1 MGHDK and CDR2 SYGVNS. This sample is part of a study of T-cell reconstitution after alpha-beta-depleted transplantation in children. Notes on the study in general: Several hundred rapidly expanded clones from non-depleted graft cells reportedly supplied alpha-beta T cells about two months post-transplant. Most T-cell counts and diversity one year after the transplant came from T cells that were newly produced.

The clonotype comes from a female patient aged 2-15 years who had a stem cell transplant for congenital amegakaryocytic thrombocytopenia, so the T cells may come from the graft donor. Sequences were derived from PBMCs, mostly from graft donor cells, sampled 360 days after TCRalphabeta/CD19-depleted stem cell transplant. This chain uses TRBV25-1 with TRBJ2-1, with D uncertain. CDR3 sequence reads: CASSEYTLGVNEQFF. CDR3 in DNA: TGTGCCAGCAGTGAATATACCCTAGGAGTCAATGAGCAGTTCTTC.